The 21 T cell receptor beta chains listed next were all sequenced from one sample in a study of Graves' ophthalmopathy and Graves' hyperthyroidism. RNA transcripts provided the template for amplifying TCR beta CDR3 regions. An initial RT-PCR round employing HTBI primers preceded a second-round multiplex PCR. Each CDR3 protein gets one entry after TCRdb re-called the multiplex PCR reads with MiXCR. This table has about 550,000 distinct CDR3 sequences, 39% appearing once. Input material: peripheral blood or thyroid tissue (not recorded which). These receptors were obtained from an adult man with Graves' hyperthyroidism.

The rearrangement links TRBV13 to TRBJ2-7; a possible D gene is TRBD1 (6 bases). With 5 bases removed from V and 3 bases from J, the gap between germline ends came to 14 bases. The CDR3 has 14 amino acids. Looked up from germline, CDR1 is PRHDT and CDR2 is FYEKMQ (reference sequence). CDR3 region: CASSGRGPVYEQYF. DNA for the CDR3: TGTGCCAGCAGCGGCAGGGGCCCCGTCTACGAGCAGTACTTC.

This clonotype was seen more than once but under ten times. The rearrangement links TRBV2 to TRBJ1-1, with D unresolved. The ends were cut back, 7 bases at V and 11 bases at J, with 17 bases in the middle. CDR3 length: 12 residues. Germline values: CDR1 SNHLY, CDR2 FYNNEI. DNA for the CDR3: TGTGCCAGCACGTGGGGAGAACCCGGGGCTTTCTTT. Protein sequence: CASTWGEPGAFF.

This clonotype was observed a few times. The rearrangement uses TRBV5-1 and TRBJ1-6, with no clear D. Germline V gene data show CDR1 as SGHRS and CDR2 as YFSETQ. Trimming left V 3 bases short and J 7 bases short, with 14 bases between. CDR3 size: 15 residues. CDR3 DNA sequence: TGCGCCAGCAGCTCTACGGGAAAAGGGAATTCACCCCTCCACTTT. Translation: CASSSTGKGNSPLHF.

V usage is TRBV20-1 and J usage is TRBJ2-1; D is possibly TRBD1 or TRBD2 (6 bases each). Trimming shortened V by 4 bases and J by 4 bases, and 11 bases separated the two germline ends. This CDR3 region has 13 residues. Germline lookup yields CDR1 DFQATT and CDR2 SNEGSKA (reference sequence). The DNA of the CDR3 is TGCAGTGCTAAGGGGGGCAAGTACAATGAGCAGTTCTTC. Encoded protein: CSAKGGKYNEQFF.

Many counts were recorded for this clonotype. The J gene is TRBJ1-5, the V gene TRBV5-6; D unresolved. CDR3 length: 13 residues. Germline-derived CDR1 and CDR2 are SGHDT and YYEEEE. The V gene lost 6 bases and the J gene lost 3 bases, with 10 bases spanning the gap. The CDR3 bases are TGTGCCAGCAACACAAGTAACAATCAGCCCCAGCATTTT. This sequence encodes CASNTSNNQPQHF.

The chain is built from TRBV7-2 and TRBJ1-2; 8 bases match TRBD1. This CDR3 has 14 residues. Unmatched junction bases numbered 9, after V lost 5 bases and J lost 7 bases. CDR1 and CDR2 from the germline V gene are SGHTA and FQGNSA. This CDR3 reads CASSQQGQGGGYTF. The CDR3 region has the DNA TGTGCCAGCAGCCAACAAGGACAGGGTGGTGGCTACACCTTC.

The chain carries TRBV5-1 and TRBJ2-7, with TRBD2 matching over 7 bases. With the DNA end fitting TRBJ2-5 better, the J assignment may be wrong. This CDR3 spans 14 amino acids. Germline-derived CDR1 and CDR2 are SGHRS and YFSETQ. CDR3 sequence: CASSPGREKETQYF. The CDR3 nucleotides are TGCGCCAGCAGCCCTGGGAGGGAAAAAGAGACCCAGTACTTC.

Concerning this clonotype itself: At one end the junction does not follow the germline gene, possibly because of a read error. This rearrangement joins TRBV12-3 or TRBV12-4 to TRBJ2-7; tentatively, D is TRBD2 (5 bases). The length of the CDR3 is 15 residues. Here the CDR3 DNA reads TGTACCAGCGGTAGTGGAAAAGCGGCCTCCTACGAGCAGTACTTC. It codes for CTSGSGKAASYEQYF.

Turning to this clonotype: A much bigger clone sits one base away, suggesting this may be a read error. V usage is TRBV11-2 and J usage is TRBJ2-5, with 11 bases matching TRBD1. Germline loops: CDR1 SGHAT, CDR2 FQNNGV. V dropped 5 bases and J dropped 4; count of bases not matched to a gene: 6. The CDR3 totals 15 residues. CDR3 in DNA: TGTGCCAGCAGCCCGGACAGGGGGCACGGAGAGACCCAGTACTTC. This encodes CASSPDRGHGETQYF.

The V call is TRBV20-1, the J call TRBJ2-5; 10 bases are a match to TRBD2. The DNA end is a closer match to TRBJ2-1, so the J assignment may be wrong. Germline V lookup: CDR1 DFQATT, CDR2 SNEGSKA (reference sequence). The CDR3 extends over 14 amino acids. The CDR3 nucleotides read TGCAGTGCTAGAGCTACACTAGCGGGGTGGGAGCAGTTCTTC. Translated: CSARATLAGWEQFF.

The J gene is TRBJ1-2, the V gene TRBV12-3 or TRBV12-4; 8 nucleotides match TRBD1. J lost 8 bases, V lost 4 bases, and 9 bases had no gene match. The CDR3 totals 14 residues. CDR3 sequence (DNA): TGTGCCAGCAGTTCCGATACAGGGGGGGCCGGCTACACCTTC. It is translated as CASSSDTGGAGYTF.

The V gene is TRBV24-1, the J gene TRBJ2-1; D remains ambiguous. The CDR3 totals 14 residues. V lost 9 bases to trimming and J lost 0 bases, with 11 bases between them. Germline-derived CDR1 and CDR2 are KGHDR and SFDVKD. The CDR3 loop reads CATEPSSSYNEQFF. The DNA of the CDR3 is TGTGCCACCGAGCCGAGTAGCTCCTACAATGAGCAGTTCTTC.

V usage is TRBV5-6 and J usage is TRBJ1-1; 7 nucleotides agree with TRBD1. The CDR3 spans 12 residues. The V segment lost 7 bases and the J segment 5 bases; nucleotides outside the gene matches: 5. From germline, CDR1 is SGHDT and CDR2 YYEEEE. CDR3 in amino acids: CASRETGTEAFF. Here the CDR3 DNA reads TGTGCCAGCCGGGAGACAGGGACTGAAGCTTTCTTT.

This clonotype occurred a few times. The chain carries TRBV24-1 and TRBJ2-1; possibly TRBD2 for D (5 bases). Looked up from germline, CDR1 is KGHDR and CDR2 is SFDVKD. The CDR3 spans 15 residues. V lost 0 bases and J 3 bases, leaving 8 bases between the germline ends. The CDR3 region is CATSDLQRNYNEQFF. The CDR3 bases are TGTGCCACCAGTGATTTGCAGCGGAACTACAATGAGCAGTTCTTC.

This clonotype occurred a few times. The germline gene is not matched at one end of the junction; a read error may be the cause. CDR3 DNA: TGCAGGGGTGGCCGTCTGGGGACTGAAGCTTCCTTT. Translated, it gives CRGGRLGTEASF. V usage is TRBV29-1 and J usage is TRBJ1-1, with D tentatively TRBD1 (5 bases). The CDR3 is 12 amino acids. From germline, CDR1 is SQVTM and CDR2 ANQGSEA.

This clonotype was detected only a few times. The chain links TRBV6-5 to TRBJ1-1, with 7 positions matching TRBD1. This CDR3 is built from 15 residues. From germline, CDR1 is MNHEY and CDR2 SVGAGI. V lost 5 bases, J lost 0 bases, and 6 bases stayed unmatched. The CDR3 DNA sequence: TGTGCCAGCAGTCCACAGGGGATTATGAACACTGAAGCTTTCTTT. It specifies CASSPQGIMNTEAFF.

With regard to this clonotype: Possible read error: a much larger clone is one base away. The V call is TRBV2, the J call TRBJ2-3, with D hard to call. Germline CDR1 reads SNHLY; CDR2 reads FYNNEI. The CDR3 consists of 14 residues. Here the CDR3 reads CASSEARGTNTQYF. The CDR3 nucleotides read TGTGCCAGCAGTGAAGCGCGTGGCACAAATACGCAGTATTTT.

This clonotype was seen at least ten times. As DNA, the CDR3 is TGTGCCAGCAGCCAAGACGTCGGGCGGGACCGGCTCGAGCAGTACTTC. Its protein product is CASSQDVGRDRLEQYF. V is TRBV4-2 and J is TRBJ2-7; a possible D gene is TRBD2 (6 bases). V lost 0 bases to trimming and J lost 6 bases, with 18 bases between them. Germline V lookup: CDR1 LGHNA, CDR2 YNFKEQ. The CDR3 spans 16 residues.

The chain carries TRBV6-1 and TRBJ2-2, with unresolved D. This CDR3 has 12 residues. The V end was cut by 3 bases, the J end by 5 bases, with 4 bases between. Germline loops: CDR1 MNHNS, CDR2 SASEGT. As DNA, the CDR3 is TGTGCCAGCAGTGATCTAACCGGGGAGCTGTTTTTT. This translates into CASSDLTGELFF.

This clonotype has at least ten counts. The chain links TRBV5-1 to TRBJ2-5, with 9 bases lining up with TRBD2. Germline V gene sequence: CDR1 SGHRS, CDR2 YFSETQ. The CDR3 extends over 16 amino acids. V trimming: 7 bases; J trimming: 2 bases; junction bases outside the gene matches: 12. The CDR3 region is CASGEFSGGYQETQYF. The CDR3, as DNA: TGCGCCAGCGGGGAATTTAGCGGGGGCTATCAAGAGACCCAGTACTTC.

On this clonotype: Since a much larger clone is just one base distant, this may be a read error. The V gene is TRBV13, the J gene TRBJ2-7; D may correspond to TRBD1 or TRBD2 (5 bases each). The germline V gene encodes CDR1 PRHDT and CDR2 FYEKMQ (reference sequence). The CDR3 totals 14 residues. The CDR3 coding sequence is TGTGCCAGCAGTGAAGCCGGGACCCTCTACGAGCAGCACTTC. Translation gives CASSEAGTLYEQHF. The entire variable domain, with the rest obtained from reference TRBV13 and TRBJ2-7, is as follows: AAGVIQSPRHLIKEKRETATLKCYPIPRHDTVYWYQQGPGQDPQFLISFYEKMQSDKGSIPDRFSAQQFSDYHSELNMSSLELGDSALYFCASSEAGTLYEQHFGPGTRLTVT.